What follows describes a single T cell receptor beta chain. Its antigen is not identified. Clones were sequenced by immunoSEQ multiplex PCR, and TCRdb holds only the in-frame ones, with some missing. In the table there are around 50,000 clones, less than 75% of which are singletons. The data derive from a study of a mutant IDH1 vaccine in newly diagnosed glioma. Study details: Every participant had undergone radiotherapy, temozolomide, or both before, and most underwent both. Visit V12 was conducted at week 35 as the safety follow-up. Visit V13 came later, at week 47.

Study-wide results and limits: Immune responses arising from the vaccine appeared in about 95% of patients.

Time point specified: week 47, end of study. Topical imiquimod accompanied each vaccine dose, which consisted of 300 ug of mutant IDH1 20-mer peptide. Patients in the study were vaccinated eight times, receiving shots in weeks 1, 3, 5, 7, 11, 15, 19 and 23. The V end lost 3 bases, the J end lost 5 bases, and 23 bases lay between the germline ends. The CDR3 is 19 amino acids. From germline, CDR1 is MGHRA and CDR2 YSYEKL. The clonotype originates from a man in his forties with glioma. Some clones in this sample may be carry-over from other donors' samples. Sequencing used peripheral blood mononuclear cells (PBMCs), obtained from a glioma patient whose treatment included an IDH1 peptide vaccine. This chain links TRBV4-1 with TRBJ1-6; no clear D gene. CDR3 in amino acids: CASSQDLLPMRRNNSPLHF. In DNA, the CDR3 is TGCGCCAGCAGCCAGGACCTACTACCTATGCGGCGTAATAATTCACCCCTCCACTTT.